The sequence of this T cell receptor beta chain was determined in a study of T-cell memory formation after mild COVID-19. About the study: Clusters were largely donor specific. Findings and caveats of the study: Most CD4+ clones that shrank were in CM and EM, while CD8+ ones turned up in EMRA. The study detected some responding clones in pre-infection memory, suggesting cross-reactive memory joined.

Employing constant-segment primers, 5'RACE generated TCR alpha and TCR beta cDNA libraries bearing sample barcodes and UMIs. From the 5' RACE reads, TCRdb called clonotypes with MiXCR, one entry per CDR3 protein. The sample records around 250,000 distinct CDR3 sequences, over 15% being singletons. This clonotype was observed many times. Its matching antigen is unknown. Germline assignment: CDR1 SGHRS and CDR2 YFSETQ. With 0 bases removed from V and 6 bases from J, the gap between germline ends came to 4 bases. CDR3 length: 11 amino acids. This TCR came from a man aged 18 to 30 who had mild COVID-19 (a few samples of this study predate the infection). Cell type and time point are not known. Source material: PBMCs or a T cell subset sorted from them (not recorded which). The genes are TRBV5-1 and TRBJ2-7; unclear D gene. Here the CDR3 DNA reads TGCGCCAGCAGCTTGGATATCGAGCAGTACTTC. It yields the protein CASSLDIEQYF.